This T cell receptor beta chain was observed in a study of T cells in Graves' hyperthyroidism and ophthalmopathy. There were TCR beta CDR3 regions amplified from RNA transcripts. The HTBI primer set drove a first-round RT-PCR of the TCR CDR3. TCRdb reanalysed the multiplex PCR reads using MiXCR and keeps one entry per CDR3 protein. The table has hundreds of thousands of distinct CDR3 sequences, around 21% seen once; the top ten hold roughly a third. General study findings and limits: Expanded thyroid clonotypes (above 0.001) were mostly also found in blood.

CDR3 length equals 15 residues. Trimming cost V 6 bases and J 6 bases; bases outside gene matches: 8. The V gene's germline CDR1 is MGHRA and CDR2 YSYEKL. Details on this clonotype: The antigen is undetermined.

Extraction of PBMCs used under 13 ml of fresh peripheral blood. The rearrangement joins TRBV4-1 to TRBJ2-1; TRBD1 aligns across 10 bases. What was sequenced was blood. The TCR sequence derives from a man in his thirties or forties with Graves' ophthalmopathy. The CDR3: CASSPGTGVFNEQFF. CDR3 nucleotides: TGCGCCAGCAGTCCCGGGACAGGGGTGTTCAATGAGCAGTTCTTC.